This entry lists 7 T cell receptor beta chains sequenced from one sample in a study of CD8 T cells in ankylosing spondylitis. TCRdb called the 5' RACE reads again in MiXCR, with one record for every CDR3 protein. The table includes under 450,000 distinct CDR3 sequences, 20% detected once. Sequencing input: blood, either unsorted or a sorted T cell fraction (not recorded which). The source is a male donor with ankylosing spondylitis or in good health (not recorded which).

This rearrangement joins TRBV4-1 to TRBJ1-3; D is ambiguous. Germline V CDR1 and CDR2: MGHRA, YSYEKL. Trimming took 2 bases from V and 0 from J, leaving 11 bases between them. The CDR3 loop spans 16 amino acids. CDR3 DNA sequence: TGCGCCAGCAGCCAACTAGGAGGAGGCTCTGGAAACACCATATATTTT. As protein: CASSQLGGGSGNTIYF.

The V call is TRBV2, the J call TRBJ2-5, with D possibly matching TRBD1 (7 bases). V gave up 2 bases and J gave up 5 bases, with 12 bases separating them. This CDR3 has 14 residues. The germline gives CDR1 SNHLY, CDR2 FYNNEI. The CDR3 nucleotides are TGTGCCAGCAGTGAATCAGGGGGAGGCGAGACCCAGTACTTC. Its protein is CASSESGGGETQYF.

Within the sample, this clonotype is medium-sized. This chain joins TRBV10-2 and TRBJ2-3, with D perhaps TRBD1 or TRBD2 (6 bases each). V was pared by 3 bases and J by 4 bases, with 11 bases between. The CDR3 runs 14 residues. The germline gives CDR1 WSHSY, CDR2 SAAADI. CDR3 in amino acids: CASSESRGADTQYF. For the CDR3, the DNA is TGCGCCAGCAGTGAATCGAGGGGGGCAGATACGCAGTATTTT.

This clonotype came up a few times. The chain has TRBV10-1 and TRBJ2-1, with 10 bases lining up with TRBD2. The junction had 3 bases not matched to a gene; V was cut back by 4 bases and J by 6 bases. Per the germline V gene, CDR1 is WNHNN and CDR2 is SYGVQD (reference sequence). The CDR3 sequence is 14 residues long. CDR3 DNA: TGCGCCAGCAGTGGTCAGCGGGGGGGCAATGAGCAGTTCTTC. This sequence encodes CASSGQRGGNEQFF.

This clonotype showed up just a few times. CDR3 loop: CASSPYGGGGEQFF. The CDR3 nucleotides read TGTGCCAGCAGCCCTTATGGCGGGGGCGGTGAGCAGTTCTTC. V is TRBV7-2 and J is TRBJ2-1, with D perhaps matching TRBD2 (7 bases). The CDR3 length is 14 residues. Germline values: CDR1 SGHTA, CDR2 FQGNSA. V lost 5 bases and J lost 9, with 17 bases in between.

V and J are TRBV6-4 and TRBJ1-2, with TRBD1 matching 9 bases. V shed 1 base, J shed 7 bases, and the junction held 10 bases outside the gene matches. CDR3 length: 16 amino acids. Per the germline V gene, CDR1 is MRHNA and CDR2 is SNTAGT. As DNA, the CDR3 is TGTGCCAGCAGTGACTTAGACCGGGACAGGGCTGGTGGCTACACCTTC. It specifies CASSDLDRDRAGGYTF.

This clonotype was counted a few times. The chain couples TRBV15 to TRBJ2-2, with a weak D call TRBD1 (5 bases). Germline CDR1 LNHNV, CDR2 YYDKDF (reference sequence). Between the trimmed V and J ends, which lost 0 bases and 7 bases, there was a span of 15 bases. CDR3 length equals 16 residues. DNA for the CDR3: TGTGCCACCAGCAGAGATCAAATCATCGACAGCGGGGAGCTGTTTTTT. It translates to CATSRDQIIDSGELFF.